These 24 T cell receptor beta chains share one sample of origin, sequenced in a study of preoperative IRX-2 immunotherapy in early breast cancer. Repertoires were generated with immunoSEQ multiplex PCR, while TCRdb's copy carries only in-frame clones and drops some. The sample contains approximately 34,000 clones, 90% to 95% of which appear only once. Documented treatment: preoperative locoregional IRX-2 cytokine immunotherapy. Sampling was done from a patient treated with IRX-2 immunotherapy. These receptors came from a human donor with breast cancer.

The CDR3 nucleotides read TGCGCCAGCAGCCCCGCCCCTGGACAGGGGAGCGCCACCGGGGAGCTGTTTTTT. Translated: CASSPAPGQGSATGELFF. V gene TRBV4-3 combines with J gene TRBJ2-2, with TRBD1 matching 9 bases. CDR1 LGHNA and CDR2 YSLEER come from the germline V gene. J was trimmed by 4 bases and V by 4 bases; bases with no gene match: 13. This CDR3 contains 18 residues.

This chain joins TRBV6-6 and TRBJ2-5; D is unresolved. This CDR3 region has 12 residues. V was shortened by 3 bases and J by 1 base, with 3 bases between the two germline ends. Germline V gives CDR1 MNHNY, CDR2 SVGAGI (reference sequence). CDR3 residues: CASSYFQETQYF. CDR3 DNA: TGTGCCAGCAGTTATTTCCAAGAGACCCAGTACTTC.

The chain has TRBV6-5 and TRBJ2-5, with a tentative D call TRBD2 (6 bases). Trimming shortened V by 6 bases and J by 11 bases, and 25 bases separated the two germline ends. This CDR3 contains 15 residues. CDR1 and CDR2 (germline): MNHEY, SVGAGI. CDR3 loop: CASSSTSSVSRRQYF. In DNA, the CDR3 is TGTGCCAGCAGCAGTACCTCTAGCGTTTCACGGAGGCAGTACTTC.

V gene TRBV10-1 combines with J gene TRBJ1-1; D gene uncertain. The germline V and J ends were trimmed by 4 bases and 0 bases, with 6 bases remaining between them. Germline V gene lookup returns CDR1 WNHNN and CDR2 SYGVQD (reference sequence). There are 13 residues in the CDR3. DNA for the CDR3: TGCGCCAGCAGTGCCCTTATGAACACTGAAGCTTTCTTT. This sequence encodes CASSALMNTEAFF.

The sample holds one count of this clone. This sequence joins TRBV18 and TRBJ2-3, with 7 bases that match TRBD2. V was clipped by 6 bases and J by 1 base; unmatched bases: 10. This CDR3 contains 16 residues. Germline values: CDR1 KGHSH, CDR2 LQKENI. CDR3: CASSFDSSGGTDTQYF. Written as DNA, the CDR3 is TGTGCCAGCTCCTTCGACTCGAGCGGGGGCACAGATACGCAGTATTTT. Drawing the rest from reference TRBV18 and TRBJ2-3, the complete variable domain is NAGVMQNPRHLVRRRGQEARLRCSPMKGHSHVYWYRQLPEEGLKFMVYLQKENIIDESGMPKERFSAEFPKEGPSILRIQQVVRGDSAAYFCASSFDSSGGTDTQYFGPGTRLTVL.

The CDR3 loop is CASMAGGAKNIQYF. The CDR3 DNA follows: TGTGCCAGCATGGCAGGGGGCGCCAAAAACATTCAGTACTTC. The chain uses TRBV6-5 and TRBJ2-4, with 8 bases matching TRBD1. Germline-derived CDR1 and CDR2 are MNHEY and SVGAGI. V lost 7 bases to trimming and J lost 1 base; unmatched junction nucleotides: 3. This CDR3 spans 14 amino acids.

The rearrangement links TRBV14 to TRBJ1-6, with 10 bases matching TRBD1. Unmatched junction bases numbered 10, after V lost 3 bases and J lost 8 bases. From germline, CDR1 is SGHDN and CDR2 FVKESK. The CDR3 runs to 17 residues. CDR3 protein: CASSHRDRGGRDSPLHF. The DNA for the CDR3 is TGTGCCAGCAGCCACCGGGACAGGGGTGGGAGGGATTCACCCCTCCACTTT.

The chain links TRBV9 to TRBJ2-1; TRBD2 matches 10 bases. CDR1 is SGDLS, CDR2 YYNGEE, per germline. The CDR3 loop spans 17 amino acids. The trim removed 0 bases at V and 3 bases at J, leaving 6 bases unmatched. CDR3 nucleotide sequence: TGTGCCAGCAGCGTAGAAGTGTGGACTAGCGGCTACAATGAGCAGTTCTTC. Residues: CASSVEVWTSGYNEQFF.

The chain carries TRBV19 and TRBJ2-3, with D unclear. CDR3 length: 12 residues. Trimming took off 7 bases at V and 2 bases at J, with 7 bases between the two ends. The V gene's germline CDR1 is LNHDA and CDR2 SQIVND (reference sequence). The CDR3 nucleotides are TGTGCCAGTACAGACTTCACAGATACGCAGTATTTT. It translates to CASTDFTDTQYF.

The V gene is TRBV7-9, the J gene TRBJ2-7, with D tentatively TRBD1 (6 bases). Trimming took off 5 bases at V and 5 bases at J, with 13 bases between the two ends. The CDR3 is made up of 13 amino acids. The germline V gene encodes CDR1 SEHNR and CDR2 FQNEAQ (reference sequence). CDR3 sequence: CASSKDRRNEQYF. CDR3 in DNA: TGTGCCAGCAGCAAGGACAGAAGGAACGAGCAGTACTTC.

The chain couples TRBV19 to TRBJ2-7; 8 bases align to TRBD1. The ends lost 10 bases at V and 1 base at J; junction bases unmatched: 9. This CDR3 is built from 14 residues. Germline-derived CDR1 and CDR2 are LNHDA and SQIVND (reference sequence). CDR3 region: CATRPGQVSYEQYF. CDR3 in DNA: TGTGCCACAAGGCCGGGACAGGTATCCTACGAGCAGTACTTC.

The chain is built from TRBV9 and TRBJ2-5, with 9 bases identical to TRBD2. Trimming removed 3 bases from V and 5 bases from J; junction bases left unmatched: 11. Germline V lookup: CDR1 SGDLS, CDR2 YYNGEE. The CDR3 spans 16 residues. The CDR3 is CASSAASGRTGETQYF. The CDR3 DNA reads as TGTGCCAGCAGCGCTGCAAGCGGGAGGACTGGGGAGACCCAGTACTTC.

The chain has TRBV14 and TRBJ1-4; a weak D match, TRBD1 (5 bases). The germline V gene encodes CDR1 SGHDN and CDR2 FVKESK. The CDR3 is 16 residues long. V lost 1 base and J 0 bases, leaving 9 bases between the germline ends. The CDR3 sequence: CASSQVRGTTNEKLFF. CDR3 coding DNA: TGTGCCAGCAGCCAAGTACGGGGCACAACTAATGAAAAACTGTTTTTT.

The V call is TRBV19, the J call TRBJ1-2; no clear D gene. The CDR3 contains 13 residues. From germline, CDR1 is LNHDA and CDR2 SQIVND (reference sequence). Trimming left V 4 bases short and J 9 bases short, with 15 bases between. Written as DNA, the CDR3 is TGTGCCAGTAGTAAGGCCGGCCCCCCGCGCTACACCTTC. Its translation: CASSKAGPPRYTF.

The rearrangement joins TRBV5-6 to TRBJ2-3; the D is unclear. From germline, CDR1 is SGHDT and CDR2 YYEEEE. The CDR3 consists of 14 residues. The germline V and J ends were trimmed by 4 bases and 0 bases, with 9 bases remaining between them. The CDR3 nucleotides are TGTGCCAGCAGCCTACTAACTAGCACAGATACGCAGTATTTT. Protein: CASSLLTSTDTQYF.

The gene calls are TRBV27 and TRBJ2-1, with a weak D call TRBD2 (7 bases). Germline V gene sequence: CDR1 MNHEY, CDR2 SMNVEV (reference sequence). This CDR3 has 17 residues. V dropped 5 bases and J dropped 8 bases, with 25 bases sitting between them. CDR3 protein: CASSPVNGGPRADEQFF. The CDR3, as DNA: TGTGCCAGCAGTCCAGTAAACGGGGGGCCTCGAGCGGATGAGCAGTTCTTC.

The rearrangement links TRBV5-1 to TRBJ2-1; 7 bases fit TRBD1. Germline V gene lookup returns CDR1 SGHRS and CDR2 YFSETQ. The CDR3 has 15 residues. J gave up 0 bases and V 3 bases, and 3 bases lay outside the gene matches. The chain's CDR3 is CASSSDRSSYNEQFF. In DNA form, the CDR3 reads TGCGCCAGCAGCTCGGACAGGTCCTCCTACAATGAGCAGTTCTTC.

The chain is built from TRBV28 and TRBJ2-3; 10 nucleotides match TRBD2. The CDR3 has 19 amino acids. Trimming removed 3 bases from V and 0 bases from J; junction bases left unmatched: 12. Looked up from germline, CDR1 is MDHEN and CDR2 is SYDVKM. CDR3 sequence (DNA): TGTGCCAGCAGTTTGGCTCTAGCGGGAGTCCCTCGAAGCACAGATACGCAGTATTTT. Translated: CASSLALAGVPRSTDTQYF. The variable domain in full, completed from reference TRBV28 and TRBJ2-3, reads DVKVTQSSRYLVKRTGEKVFLECVQDMDHENMFWYRQDPGLGLRLIYFSYDVKMKEKGDIPEGYSVSREKKERFSLILESASTNQTSMYLCASSLALAGVPRSTDTQYFGPGTRLTVL.

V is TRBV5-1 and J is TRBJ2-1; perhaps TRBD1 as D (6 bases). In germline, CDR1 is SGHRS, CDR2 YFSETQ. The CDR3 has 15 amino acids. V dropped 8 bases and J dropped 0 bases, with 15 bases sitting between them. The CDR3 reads CASHETGSSYNEQFF. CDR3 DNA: TGCGCCAGTCATGAAACAGGGAGCTCCTACAATGAGCAGTTCTTC.

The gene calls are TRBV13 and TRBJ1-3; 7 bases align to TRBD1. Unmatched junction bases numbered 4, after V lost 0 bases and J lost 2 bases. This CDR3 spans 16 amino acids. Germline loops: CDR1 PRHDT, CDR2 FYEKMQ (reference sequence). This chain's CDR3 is CASSLGQGVAGNTIYF. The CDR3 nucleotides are TGTGCCAGCAGCTTAGGTCAGGGGGTTGCTGGAAACACCATATATTTT. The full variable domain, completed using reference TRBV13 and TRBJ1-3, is AAGVIQSPRHLIKEKRETATLKCYPIPRHDTVYWYQQGPGQDPQFLISFYEKMQSDKGSIPDRFSAQQFSDYHSELNMSSLELGDSALYFCASSLGQGVAGNTIYFGEGSWLTVV.

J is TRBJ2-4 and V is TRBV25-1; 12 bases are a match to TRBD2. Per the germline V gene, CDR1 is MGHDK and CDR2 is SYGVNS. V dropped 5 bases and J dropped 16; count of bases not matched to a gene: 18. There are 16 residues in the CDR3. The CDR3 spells CASSLAGAGTSGHFYF. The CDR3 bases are TGTGCCAGCAGTTTAGCCGGGGCCGGGACTAGCGGGCACTTCTACTTC.

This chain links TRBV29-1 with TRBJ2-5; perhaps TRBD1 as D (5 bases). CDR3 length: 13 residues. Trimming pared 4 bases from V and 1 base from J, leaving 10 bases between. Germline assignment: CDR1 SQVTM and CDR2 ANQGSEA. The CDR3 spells CSVVQGLQETQYF. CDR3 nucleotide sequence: TGCAGCGTTGTTCAGGGCCTCCAAGAGACCCAGTACTTC.

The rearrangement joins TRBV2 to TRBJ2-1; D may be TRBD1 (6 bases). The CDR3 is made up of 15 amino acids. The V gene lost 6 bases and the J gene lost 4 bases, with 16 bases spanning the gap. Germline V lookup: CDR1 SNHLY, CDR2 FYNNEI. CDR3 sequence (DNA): TGTGCCAGCAGGAGTGGGGGCTCGGCATACAATGAGCAGTTCTTC. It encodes CASRSGGSAYNEQFF.

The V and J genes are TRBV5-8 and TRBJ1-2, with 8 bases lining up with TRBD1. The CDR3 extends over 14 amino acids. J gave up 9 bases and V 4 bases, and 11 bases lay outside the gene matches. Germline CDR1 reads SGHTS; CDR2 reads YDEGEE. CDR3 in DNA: TGTGCCAGCAGCCCGGGACAGGAAATTTTGCGCTACACCTTC. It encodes CASSPGQEILRYTF.